A selection of T cell receptor beta chains follows, all from one sample in a study of regulatory T cells in long-lasting Graves disease. TCRdb itself ran the multiplex PCR reads through MiXCR, one entry per CDR3 protein. The table shows about 300,000 distinct CDR3 sequences, with under 25% occurring only once. This specimen was peripheral blood mononuclear cells (PBMCs), taken when the disease was refractory, from a patient treated with antithyroid drugs. These receptors all stem from a female donor with Graves disease. Both conserved end residues are part of each CDR3. A D gene is named only where the DNA matches it firmly. Rows may omit the clone size; those that give it use once, few, many or a size class.

D	J	V	size	CDR3	DNA
NA	TRBJ1-2	TRBV30	many	CAWSVHRANGYTF	TGTGCCTGGAGTGTACACAGGGCAAATGGCTACACCTTC
TRBD2	TRBJ2-1	TRBV4-1	NA	CASSQAGLAGSHEQFF	TGCGCCAGCAGCCAAGCGGGACTAGCGGGAAGCCATGAGCAGTTCTTC
NA	TRBJ2-7	TRBV15	NA	CATSRDQGGSYEQYF	TGTGCCACCAGCAGAGATCAGGGTGGCTCCTACGAGCAGTACTTC
NA	TRBJ1-2	TRBV30	few	CAWSTISGATGGYTF	TGTGCCTGGAGTACCATATCGGGGGCGACGGGCGGCTACACCTTC
NA	TRBJ2-7	TRBV25-1	NA	CASSGGFPDEQYF	TGTGCCAGCAGTGGAGGGTTCCCGGACGAGCAGTACTTC
TRBD2	TRBJ2-1	TRBV28	NA	CASSFSRFLAGETGEQFF	TGTGCCAGCAGCTTCTCAAGGTTTCTAGCGGGAGAGACGGGAGAGCAGTTCTTC
NA	TRBJ2-5	TRBV28	many	CASSLGGAQETQYF	TGTGCCAGCAGTTTAGGGGGGGCACAAGAGACCCAGTACTTC
NA	TRBJ1-1	TRBV6-1	few	CASSEAEAFF	TGTGCCAGCAGTGAAGCTGAAGCTTTCTTT
NA	TRBJ2-5	TRBV20-1	NA	CSATPTGVETQYF	TGCAGTGCTACGCCCACCGGGGTCGAGACCCAGTACTTC
NA	TRBJ2-7	TRBV20-1	many	CSALPPGEQYF	TGCAGTGCCCTCCCCCCGGGCGAGCAGTACTTC
NA	TRBJ1-1	TRBV7-9	many	CASSLGMSEAFF	TGTGCCAGCAGCTTAGGCATGAGTGAAGCTTTCTTT
NA	TRBJ2-7	TRBV5-1	many	CASSFGGNEQYF	TGCGCCAGCAGCTTCGGGGGAAACGAGCAGTACTTC
TRBD1	TRBJ2-3	TRBV11-2	few	CASSLDTGGNTDTQYF	TGTGCCAGCAGCTTAGACACAGGGGGCAATACAGATACGCAGTATTTT
TRBD1	TRBJ2-1	TRBV7-9	NA	CASSSPRDRGNEQFF	TGTGCCAGCAGCTCGCCCCGGGACAGAGGTAATGAGCAGTTCTTC
NA	TRBJ2-5	TRBV6-5	few	CASSYSPGLQTGETQYF	TGTGCCAGCAGTTACTCGCCGGGACTTCAAACGGGCGAGACCCAGTACTTC
NA	TRBJ2-1	TRBV2	many	CASSEYRESPYSEQFF	TGTGCCAGCAGTGAATATCGGGAGTCGCCCTACAGTGAGCAGTTCTTC
TRBD1	TRBJ2-5	TRBV7-2	many	CASSLPTGGYETQYF	TGTGCCAGCAGCTTACCGACAGGGGGATATGAGACCCAGTACTTC
TRBD2	TRBJ2-1	TRBV28	many	CASSFFGGRRKDEQFF	TGTGCCAGCAGTTTCTTCGGCGGGAGGCGGAAGGACGAGCAGTTCTTC
NA	TRBJ1-1	TRBV6-2/TRBV6-3	many	CASSPGGLNTEAFF	TGTGCCAGCAGCCCAGGCGGATTGAACACTGAAGCTTTCTTT
TRBD2	TRBJ2-2	TRBV7-2	few	CASSFLARENGELFF	TGTGCCAGCAGCTTCTTAGCGCGGGAGAACGGGGAGCTGTTTTTT
NA	TRBJ2-5	TRBV5-1	few	CASSLGNKETQYF	TGCGCCAGCAGCTTGGGGAACAAAGAGACCCAGTACTTC
NA	TRBJ2-6	TRBV6-2/TRBV6-3	NA	CASSYSRGGSGANVLTF	TGTGCCAGCAGTTACTCGAGGGGAGGCTCTGGGGCCAACGTCCTGACTTTC
NA	TRBJ2-5	TRBV4-1	once	CASSQRLGGPQETQYF	TGCGCCAGCAGCCAACGGCTGGGCGGGCCCCAAGAGACCCAGTACTTC
NA	TRBJ1-2	TRBV11-2	NA	CASSQEMTRSNYGYTF	TGCGCCAGCAGCCAAGAAATGACCAGAAGCAACTATGGCTACACCTTC
TRBD1	TRBJ2-7	TRBV6-5	many	CASSYVTGDYEQYF	TGTGCCAGCAGTTACGTTACAGGGGACTACGAGCAGTACTTC
NA	TRBJ1-5	TRBV3-1	few	CASSLSGGREDQPQHF	TGTGCCAGCAGCCTCAGTGGTGGCAGGGAGGATCAGCCCCAGCATTTT
NA	TRBJ1-1	TRBV19	NA	CASSTTLNTEAFF	TGTGCCAGTAGTACTACACTGAACACTGAAGCTTTCTTT
TRBD1	TRBJ2-5	TRBV4-3	NA	CASSQGQGGETQYF	TGCGCCAGCAGCCAAGGACAGGGGGGGGAGACCCAGTACTTC
NA	TRBJ1-4	TRBV30	NA	CAWRGFVSEKLFF	TGTGCCTGGAGGGGGTTTGTTTCGGAAAAACTGTTTTTT
NA	TRBJ1-1	TRBV7-9	NA	CASSPTGSPEAFF	TGTGCCAGCAGCCCTACAGGGAGCCCTGAAGCTTTCTTT
NA	TRBJ1-4	TRBV4-3	NA	CASSQGRFSRLFF	TGCGCCAGCAGTCAGGGACGGTTTTCGAGACTGTTTTTT
TRBD1	TRBJ2-5	TRBV7-3	NA	CASSTQGDETQYF	TGTGCCAGCAGCACACAGGGGGATGAGACCCAGTACTTC
NA	TRBJ1-5	TRBV6-1	many	CASTPSSGQPQHF	TGTGCCAGCACCCCGTCGAGTGGACAGCCCCAGCATTTT
NA	TRBJ2-1	TRBV4-2	NA	CASSQLRTAYNEQFF	TGTGCCAGCAGCCAACTACGGACAGCCTACAATGAGCAGTTCTTC
NA	TRBJ2-7	TRBV27	many	CASKGGSYSYEQYF	TGTGCCAGCAAGGGGGGCAGTTACTCCTACGAGCAGTACTTC
TRBD1	TRBJ1-1	TRBV19	NA	CASSIEDRGTEAFF	TGTGCCAGTAGTATAGAGGACAGGGGGACTGAAGCTTTCTTT
TRBD1	TRBJ1-5	TRBV7-8	NA	CASSRGQGAYDSNQPQHF	TGTGCCAGCAGCCGCGGACAGGGAGCCTATGATAGCAATCAGCCCCAGCATTTT
TRBD1	TRBJ2-5	TRBV28	many	CASSPPRATGTFQETQYF	TGTGCCAGCAGCCCCCCCCGGGCGACAGGGACGTTCCAAGAGACCCAGTACTTC
NA	TRBJ2-7	TRBV28	many	CASSSPTGLAYEQYF	TGTGCCAGCAGTTCCCCGACAGGTCTAGCCTACGAGCAGTACTTC
NA	TRBJ2-7	TRBV12-3/TRBV12-4	many	CASRPTSGGYEQYF	TGTGCCAGCAGGCCGACTAGTGGGGGCTACGAGCAGTACTTC
TRBD2	TRBJ2-7	TRBV20-1	NA	CRDTSSGSVLENEQYF	TGCAGAGACACTTCTAGCGGGAGCGTCTTGGAGAACGAGCAGTACTTC
TRBD1	TRBJ1-2	TRBV6-1	many	CASARTGTAPNYGYTF	TGTGCCAGCGCCCGAACCGGGACAGCACCAAACTATGGCTACACCTTC
NA	TRBJ2-5	TRBV6-2/TRBV6-3	NA	CASSPHPGWDQETQYF	TGTGCCAGCAGTCCCCACCCCGGATGGGACCAAGAGACCCAGTACTTC
TRBD2	TRBJ2-1	TRBV15	NA	CATSRESGRSYYNEQFF	TGTGCCACCAGCAGAGAGTCCGGGAGGTCTTACTACAATGAGCAGTTCTTC
NA	TRBJ1-2	TRBV28	many	CASSLLQLANYGYTF	TGTGCCAGCAGTTTGTTGCAGTTGGCTAACTATGGCTACACCTTC
NA	TRBJ2-1	TRBV12-3/TRBV12-4	NA	CASSPLGYNEQFF	TGTGCCAGCAGTCCCCTAGGGTACAATGAGCAGTTCTTC
NA	TRBJ2-5	TRBV24-1	many	CATSDWETQYF	TGTGCCACCAGTGATTGGGAGACCCAGTACTTC
NA	TRBJ2-7	TRBV6-1	few	CASSDPGWYEQYF	TGTGCCAGCAGCGACCCGGGGTGGTACGAGCAGTACTTC